The text below deals with one T cell receptor beta chain. This sample was included in a study of blood T cell repertoires in COVID-19. For the study at large: T cells, B-cell-depleted T cells, or PBMCs provided the cDNA or gDNA that served as material.

The V gene end was trimmed by 4 bases and the J gene end by 0 bases; junction bases not matched to a gene: 7. This CDR3 is built from 17 residues. Germline lookup yields CDR1 SGHDN and CDR2 FVKESK. Libraries were prepared by immunoSEQ multiplex PCR; TCRdb keeps only in-frame clonotypes and omits some of them. The data contain about 240,000 clones, about 80% of them singletons. The sample taken for sequencing was peripheral blood. The J gene is TRBJ1-2, the V gene TRBV14; TRBD1 matches 11 bases. This clonotype was sampled from a woman at least 80 years old with acute or convalescent COVID-19. Here the CDR3 DNA reads TGTGCCAGCAGCCCATCGGACAGGGGGCTCTCTAACTATGGCTACACCTTC. This encodes CASSPSDRGLSNYGYTF.